Each of the 3 T cell receptor beta chains below was sequenced from the same sample in a study of blood T cell repertoires in COVID-19. TCRdb's table, derived via immunoSEQ multiplex PCR, lists solely in-frame clones and lacks some. Counted here are approximately 280,000 clones, roughly 85% occurring once; the ten biggest clones make up about 2.5%. The sequenced material came from PBMCs or T cells enriched from blood (not recorded which). These receptors were obtained from a woman aged 50 to 60 who had recovered from COVID-19.

On this clone itself: Other DNA sequences in the same sample also yield this CDR3. The chain has TRBV15 and TRBJ2-2; D unresolved. Trimming left V 0 bases short and J 4 bases short, with 6 bases between. CDR3 length equals 14 residues. CDR1 is LNHNV, CDR2 YYDKDF, per germline (reference sequence). The CDR3 loop reads CATSRDRGTGELFF. The DNA for the CDR3 is TGTGCCACCAGCAGAGATCGAGGCACCGGGGAGCTGTTTTTT.

The gene calls are TRBV7-2 and TRBJ1-3; weak D call: TRBD1 (6 bases). Trimming left V 5 bases short and J 3 bases short, with 11 bases between. The germline V gene encodes CDR1 SGHTA and CDR2 FQGNSA. CDR3 length: 14 amino acids. In nucleotides, the CDR3 is TGTGCCAGCAGCCCCCAGGGGTATGGAAACACCATATATTTT. This encodes CASSPQGYGNTIYF. Together with reference TRBV7-2 and TRBJ1-3, the CDR3 gives the full variable domain: GAGVSQSPSNKVTEKGKDVELRCDPISGHTALYWYRQSLGQGLEFLIYFQGNSAPDKSGLPSDRFSAERTGGSVSTLTIQRTQQEDSAVYLCASSPQGYGNTIYFGEGSWLTVV.

The V and J genes are TRBV7-9 and TRBJ1-5; weak D call: TRBD1 (6 bases). This CDR3 spans 14 amino acids. Germline-derived CDR1 and CDR2 are SEHNR and FQNEAQ (reference sequence). Trimming cost V 6 bases and J 0 bases, with 9 bases left between them. This CDR3 reads CASSSDSSNQPQHF. In DNA form, the CDR3 reads TGTGCCAGCAGTTCGGACAGTAGCAATCAGCCCCAGCATTTT.